This T cell receptor (beta chain) was identified in a study of shared clonotypes between healthy human individuals. Notes on this clone: The antigen remains unidentified.

Cells designated naive CD8 were CD45RO-negative and were positively selected for CCR7, with terminally differentiated effector memory CD45RA+ cells excluded. Each of the donors was a healthy adult who was HIV-negative and had not had a recent acute infection or vaccination. Study-wide results and limits: The four-donor shared clonotypes exceeded non-shared clonotypes in generation probability, with non-shared ones scoring lower. The sharing of 5% to 6.5% of naive CD4 clonotypes was seen across a handful of donors.

The authors split each subset's genomic DNA evenly across several immunoSEQ plates. Data came from immunoSEQ multiplex PCR; TCRdb stores just in-frame clones and leaves some out. Of around 2.1 million clones listed, about 93% are singletons. The J segment lost 2 bases and the V segment lost 4 bases, leaving 10 bases of the junction unmatched. The CDR3 contains 16 residues. In germline, CDR1 is SGHVS, CDR2 FQNEAQ. The material sequenced was naive CD8+ T cells from PBMCs. The receptor was derived from a man aged 18 to 29 in good health. Some clones in this sample may be carry-over from other donors' samples. This sequence joins TRBV7-8 and TRBJ2-7, with 8 positions matching TRBD1. The CDR3 nucleotides read TGTGCCAGCAGCTACCCATGGGACAGGTCAACCTACGAGCAGTACTTC. This translates into CASSYPWDRSTYEQYF. The full variable domain, completed using reference TRBV7-8 and TRBJ2-7, is GAGVSQSPRYKVAKRGQDVALRCDPISGHVSLFWYQQALGQGPEFLTYFQNEAQLDKSGLPSDRFFAERPEGSVSTLKIQRTQQEDSAVYLCASSYPWDRSTYEQYFGPGTRLTVT.